Reported below is one T cell receptor beta chain. The antigen remains undetermined. These data are taken from a study of OX40 agonist ivuxolimab in advanced cancers. About the study: Eligibility admitted prior anti-PD-1, anti-PD-L1 or anti-CTLA-4 therapy; about 40% had some.

Excluded were patients having autoimmune disease history or systemic immunosuppression. The CDR3 is made up of 14 amino acids. Trimming removed 4 bases from V and 3 bases from J; junction bases left unmatched: 5. Germline V gene lookup returns CDR1 SGDLS and CDR2 YYNGEE. The method was immunoSEQ multiplex PCR; TCRdb's version includes in-frame clones alone and lacks a portion of them. The sample holds roughly 21,000 clones; about 89% are singletons and the top ten take about 17%. Regarding the study as a whole: In the 0.1-3.0 mg/kg groups, partial responders showed among the lowest expansion. Researchers did not establish what antigens the expanded peripheral T cells target.

The clonotype originates from an adult with an advanced solid tumor such as melanoma, head and neck, liver or kidney cancer. This sequence joins TRBV9 and TRBJ2-7; TRBD1 aligns across 9 bases. This sample comprised CD4+ or CD8+ T cells sorted from blood, obtained in a trial of the OX40 agonist ivuxolimab. The CDR3 sequence is CASSIGTGNYEQYF. The CDR3 nucleotides read TGTGCCAGCAGCATCGGGACAGGGAACTACGAGCAGTACTTC.